The source of this T cell receptor (beta chain) is a study of T cells expressing NK-cell markers. Background on the study: According to the study, TCR beta repertoires originated from sorted CD3+CD56+NKG2C+, CD3+CD56+NKG2C- and CD3+CD56-NKG2C+ T cells.

The CDR3 is 16 residues long. Looked up from germline, CDR1 is LGHNA and CDR2 is YSLEER. Following a re-call of the 5' RACE reads, TCRdb has one entry per CDR3 protein and lacks DNA. The sample includes 200,000 to 300,000 distinct CDR3 sequences. The source of this sequence is a woman between 18 and 75 years old in good health. V usage is TRBV4-3 and J usage is TRBJ2-3; checking the TCRdb D call of TRBD2 is not possible without DNA. Material: blood T cells: a sorted CD56 or NKG2C T cell subset, CD4+ or CD8+ T cells, or bulk PBMC T cells (not recorded which). The CDR3 region is CASSHSSGVEPDTQYF.